This TCR beta chain was obtained from a study of identical twins. Study-wide points: Cord blood's abundant beta clonotypes had fewer insertions, unlike memory repertoires.

This clonotype was picked up a small number of times. Its antigen is unknown. The authors used template switching to add a universal primer site and gave cDNA unique molecular identifiers. A single record per CDR3 protein comes from TCRdb applying MiXCR to the 5' RACE reads. This sample has 640,000 or so distinct CDR3 sequences, with 6% to 6.5% found just once. Sequenced input: naive T cells sorted from blood. The receptor was isolated from a young man in good health.

CDR3 loop: CASSPGTSGRVGQFF. The DNA for the CDR3 is TGTGCCAGCAGCCCGGGGACTAGCGGGAGGGTCGGGCAGTTCTTC. The chain employs TRBV7-2 and TRBJ2-1, with 16 bases fitting TRBD2. V lost 5 bases and J lost 12; bases outside the gene matches: 7. From germline, CDR1 is SGHTA and CDR2 FQGNSA. The CDR3 has 15 residues.